A selection of T cell receptor beta chains follows, all from one sample in a study of blood T cell repertoires in COVID-19. Assay: immunoSEQ multiplex PCR; the TCRdb copy retains only in-frame clones and omits some. The table lists 470,000 or so clones, about 89% of them singletons. Input material: peripheral blood. These receptors came from a woman in her twenties or thirties with acute or convalescent COVID-19. Both conserved end residues are part of each CDR3. The D gene is left open where the match is weak. Only some rows state a clone size, as once, few, many or a class for expanded clones.

D	V	size	J	DNA	CDR3
-	TRBV2	-	TRBJ1-2	TGTGCCAGCAGTGAAGAAGGGGGAATGGGCTATGGCTACACCTTC	CASSEEGGMGYGYTF
-	TRBV5-8	-	TRBJ2-7	TGTGCCAGCAGCCCGGTGAAAGCCCTTATTACCTACGAGCAGTACTTC	CASSPVKALITYEQYF
-	TRBV7-8	-	TRBJ2-7	TGTGCCAGCAGCGGGCGACCGCGGGACGAGCAGTACTTC	CASSGRPRDEQYF
-	TRBV19	-	TRBJ1-4	TGTGCCAGCACGGCCGAGACACCGGTCGGAAAACTGTTTTTT	CASTAETPVGKLFF
-	TRBV7-3	-	TRBJ2-7	TGTGCCAGCAGCTTAAACAGGGCAGGCGAGCAGTACTTC	CASSLNRAGEQYF
-	TRBV5-6	-	TRBJ1-3	TGTGCCAGCAGCTTTTATTGGGGCCCTGGAAACACCATATATTTT	CASSFYWGPGNTIYF
-	TRBV5-8	-	TRBJ1-6	TGTGCCAGCAGCCCGGAGGATCCATCCAGGAACTATAATTCACCCCTCCACTTT	CASSPEDPSRNYNSPLHF
TRBD1	TRBV15	-	TRBJ2-5	TGTGCCACCAGCAGAAACCGGGACAGGGTGGAGACCCAGTACTTC	CATSRNRDRVETQYF
TRBD1	TRBV14	once	TRBJ2-1	TGTGCCAGCAGCCCACGACAGGGGAGAAATGAGCAGTTCTTC	CASSPRQGRNEQFF
-	TRBV19	-	TRBJ2-1	TGTGCCAGTAGTATACTGCGTGGTGAGCAGTTCTTC	CASSILRGEQFF
-	TRBV5-1	few	TRBJ2-5	TGCGCCAGCAGCTTGCTGGGGGCTAGTTTAGAGACCCAGTACTTC	CASSLLGASLETQYF
TRBD1	TRBV19	once	TRBJ2-5	TGTGCCAGTAGTATCCGGGACAGGGGACAAGAGACCCAGTACTTC	CASSIRDRGQETQYF
-	TRBV7-2	-	TRBJ1-4	TGTGCCAGCAGCTTAGCGGCGGCCCGTAATGAAAAACTGTTTTTT	CASSLAAARNEKLFF
-	TRBV27	few	TRBJ2-1	TGTGCCAGCAGCCAGGACTTGGGCTACAATGAGCAGTTCTTC	CASSQDLGYNEQFF
-	TRBV6-5	-	TRBJ1-6	TGTGCCAGCGTGGAGGGTAGGAATTCACCCCTCCACTTT	CASVEGRNSPLHF
-	TRBV30	once	TRBJ1-1	TGTGCCTGGAGTGTCGCGGTCGAAGCTTTCTTT	CAWSVAVEAFF
-	TRBV5-1	-	TRBJ2-5	TGCGCCAGCAGCGCGACAGTAGGAGAGACCCAGTACTTC	CASSATVGETQYF
-	TRBV5-8	few	TRBJ2-3	TGTGCCAGTCACGGACTATCTGGTTTGACAGATACGCAGTATTTT	CASHGLSGLTDTQYF
-	TRBV14	-	TRBJ2-3	TGTGCCAGCAGCCAAGAGTGGGGGCCCAGCCATACGCAGTATTTT	CASSQEWGPSHTQYF
-	TRBV6-4	-	TRBJ2-4	TGTGCCAGCAACCCACGCGGGGGCCCAGCCAAAAACATTCAGTACTTC	CASNPRGGPAKNIQYF
-	TRBV10-3	-	TRBJ2-5	TGTGCCATCAGTGAGTTCGGTGAGGACCAAGAGACCCAGTACTTC	CAISEFGEDQETQYF
TRBD1	TRBV19	-	TRBJ2-5	TGTGCCAGTAGTATTGTACAGGGGCCGGGAGAGACCCAGTACTTC	CASSIVQGPGETQYF
TRBD1	TRBV9	-	TRBJ2-2	TGTGCCAGCAGCGTACAACCGGGACAGCCACCTGAAACCTACACCGGGGAGCTGTTTTTT	CASSVQPGQPPETYTGELFF
-	TRBV20-1	-	TRBJ2-1	TGCAGTGGGATCCTAGGGAGACAGTTCTTC	CSGILGRQFF
TRBD1	TRBV6-4	-	TRBJ1-1	TGTGCCAGCAGTGCCACAGGGGACACTGAAGCTTTCTTT	CASSATGDTEAFF
TRBD1	TRBV15	few	TRBJ2-7	TGTGCCACCAGCAGACCGCCGGACAGGGCCGTCTACGAGCAGTACTTC	CATSRPPDRAVYEQYF
-	TRBV2	-	TRBJ2-1	TGTGCCAGCAGTCGGGGGAGAGTTAGCGGCAATGAGCAGTTCTTC	CASSRGRVSGNEQFF
TRBD1	TRBV7-8	once	TRBJ1-6	TGTGCCAGCAGCACGACCCCACAGGGGCGTAATTCACCCCTCCACTTT	CASSTTPQGRNSPLHF
-	TRBV24-1	-	TRBJ1-2	TGTGCCACCAGTGTGGGCAGAGAATATGGCTACACCTTC	CATSVGREYGYTF
TRBD2	TRBV5-1	-	TRBJ2-4	TGCGCCAGCAGCCTAACTAGCGGGGGGGCGCCCAAAAACATTCAGTACTTC	CASSLTSGGAPKNIQYF
-	TRBV28	-	TRBJ1-5	TGTGCCAGCAGTCCGCGGGGAGGGGGAAGCAATCAGCCCCAGCATTTT	CASSPRGGGSNQPQHF
TRBD1	TRBV28	-	TRBJ1-1	TGTGCCAGCAGGAAGGGGGCTGGGGGAACTGAAGCTTTCTTT	CASRKGAGGTEAFF
-	TRBV2	few	TRBJ2-1	TGTGCCACAAAAGACATAAGCTCCTACAATGAGCAGTTCTTC	CATKDISSYNEQFF
-	TRBV11-2	-	TRBJ1-1	TGTGCCAGCAGCTTAAGTGTTGGAGACCTTGAAGCTTTCTTT	CASSLSVGDLEAFF
TRBD1	TRBV14	-	TRBJ1-1	TGTGCCAGCAGCCCTACGACAGGGGCAAGAACTGAAGCTTTCTTT	CASSPTTGARTEAFF
-	TRBV3-1/TRBV3-2	few	TRBJ2-3	TGTGCCAGCAGCCAAGTGAGAGATACGCAGTATTTT	CASSQVRDTQYF
TRBD1	TRBV28	-	TRBJ2-3	TGTGCCAGCAGGGTGGACAGGGTGTCAGATACGCAGTATTTT	CASRVDRVSDTQYF
TRBD2	TRBV5-5	-	TRBJ2-4	TGTGCCAGCAGCTTTGTACGAGGGAGGGACATTCAGTACTTC	CASSFVRGRDIQYF
-	TRBV5-8	-	TRBJ1-4	TGTGCCAGCCGTGGCAGGGGCCGTCTTGGTACGTTTTTT	CASRGRGRLGTFF
TRBD1	TRBV29-1	-	TRBJ1-1	TGCAGCGTTCAGGGGGATGGTGAAGCTTTCTTT	CSVQGDGEAFF
-	TRBV27	-	TRBJ1-2	TGTGCCAGCAGTTTATCGGGTCAGGGTGGGTACTATGGCTACACCTTC	CASSLSGQGGYYGYTF
TRBD1	TRBV2	few	TRBJ1-1	TGTGCCAGCCTCTCTCGACAGGGGTTGGCCACTGAAGCTTTCTTT	CASLSRQGLATEAFF
TRBD1	TRBV5-1	once	TRBJ1-3	TGCGCCAGCAGCCCCGCGACAGGGGGAAACACCATATATTTT	CASSPATGGNTIYF
TRBD1	TRBV4-1	-	TRBJ2-7	TGCGCCAGCAGTCAAGGGACAGGCTACGAGCAGTACTTC	CASSQGTGYEQYF
-	TRBV27	-	TRBJ1-2	TGTGCCAGCAGTTTAGGCGGCAGTCTCTATGGCTACACCTTC	CASSLGGSLYGYTF
-	TRBV18	-	TRBJ1-1	TGTGCCAGCTCACCAATCAGGGGCACTGAAGCTTTCTTT	CASSPIRGTEAFF
-	TRBV27	few	TRBJ1-2	TGTGCCAGCCACCCTGGGTTACAGGGCTATGGCTACACCTTC	CASHPGLQGYGYTF
-	TRBV7-8	-	TRBJ2-5	TGTGCCAGCAGCTTAGATCTAGGCAGCGCGGCCGAGGCCCAGTACTTC	CASSLDLGSAAEAQYF
-	TRBV5-1	-	TRBJ1-2	TGCGCCAGCAGCTTGGACCTACAGATCTCTAACTATGGCTACACCTTC	CASSLDLQISNYGYTF
TRBD1	TRBV2	-	TRBJ1-2	TGTGCCATCCTCGCCTGGACAGGGACCTTGGGCTACACCTTC	CAILAWTGTLGYTF
TRBD2	TRBV5-4	-	TRBJ2-2	TGTGCCAGCAGCCCGCCGGCTAGCGGGGAGAAACTCACCGGGGAGCTGTTTTTT	CASSPPASGEKLTGELFF
-	TRBV11-2	-	TRBJ1-3	TGTGCCAGCAGCTTAGCGGCAGGGTCTGGAAACACCATATATTTT	CASSLAAGSGNTIYF
-	TRBV4-1	once	TRBJ1-4	TGCGCCAGCAGCCAAGAGCCGGGGGGGGATGAAAAACTGTTTTTT	CASSQEPGGDEKLFF
TRBD2	TRBV28	many	TRBJ2-3	TGTGCCAGCAGTTTAAAAGCGGGGGGGCGGGCAGATACGCAGTATTTT	CASSLKAGGRADTQYF
TRBD1	TRBV5-1	-	TRBJ2-7	TGCGCCAGCAGCGGGGACAGCTCCTACGAGCAGTACTTC	CASSGDSSYEQYF
-	TRBV5-1	-	TRBJ2-7	TGCGCCAGCAGCCTCGAACCTCTCCCGGGTGATAACGAGCAGTACTTC	CASSLEPLPGDNEQYF
-	TRBV4-1	-	TRBJ1-6	TGCGCCAGCAGCCAAAGGGAGGGAGAGCAGTTTTCACCCCTCCACTTT	CASSQREGEQFSPLHF
TRBD1	TRBV6-5	-	TRBJ2-7	TGTGCCAGCAGTTACCAGGGGGTTGGAGAGCAGTACTTC	CASSYQGVGEQYF